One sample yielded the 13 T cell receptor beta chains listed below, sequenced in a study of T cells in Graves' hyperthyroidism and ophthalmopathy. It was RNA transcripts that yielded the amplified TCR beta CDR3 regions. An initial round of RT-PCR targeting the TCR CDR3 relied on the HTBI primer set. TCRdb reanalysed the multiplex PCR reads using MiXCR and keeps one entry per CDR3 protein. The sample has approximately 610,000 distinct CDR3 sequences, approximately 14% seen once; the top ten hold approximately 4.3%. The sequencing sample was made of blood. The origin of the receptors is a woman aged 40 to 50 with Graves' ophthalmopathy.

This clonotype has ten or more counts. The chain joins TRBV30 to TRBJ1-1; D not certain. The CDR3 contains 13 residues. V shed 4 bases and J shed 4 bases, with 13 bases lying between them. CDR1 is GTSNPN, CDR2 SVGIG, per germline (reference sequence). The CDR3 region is CAWTDGQATEAFF. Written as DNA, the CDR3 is TGTGCCTGGACCGATGGGCAGGCCACTGAAGCTTTCTTT.

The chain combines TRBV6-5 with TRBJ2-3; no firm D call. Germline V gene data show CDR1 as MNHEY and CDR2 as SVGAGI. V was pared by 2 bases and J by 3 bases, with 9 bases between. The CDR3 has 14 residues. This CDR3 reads CASSYQMGTDTQYF. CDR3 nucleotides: TGTGCCAGCAGTTACCAGATGGGGACAGATACGCAGTATTTT.

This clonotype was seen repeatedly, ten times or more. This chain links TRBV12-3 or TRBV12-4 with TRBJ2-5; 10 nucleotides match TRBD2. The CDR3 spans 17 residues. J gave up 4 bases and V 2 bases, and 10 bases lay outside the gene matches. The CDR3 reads CASSLKASGRHGETQYF. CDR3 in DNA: TGTGCCAGCAGTTTAAAGGCTAGCGGGAGACACGGAGAGACCCAGTACTTC.

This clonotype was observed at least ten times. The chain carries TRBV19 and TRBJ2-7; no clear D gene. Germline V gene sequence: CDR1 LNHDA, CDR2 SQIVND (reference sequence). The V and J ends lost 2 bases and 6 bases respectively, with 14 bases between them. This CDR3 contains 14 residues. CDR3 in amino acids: CASSISSGGSEQYF. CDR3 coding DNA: TGTGCCAGTAGTATATCCTCGGGCGGTAGCGAGCAGTACTTC.

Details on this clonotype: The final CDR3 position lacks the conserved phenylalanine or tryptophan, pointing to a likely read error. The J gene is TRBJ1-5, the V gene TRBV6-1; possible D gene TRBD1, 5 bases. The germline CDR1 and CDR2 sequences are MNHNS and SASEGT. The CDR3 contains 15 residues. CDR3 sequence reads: CASREAGASNQPQHL. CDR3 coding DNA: TGTGCCAGCAGAGAAGCCGGGGCTTCGAATCAGCCCCAGCATCTT.

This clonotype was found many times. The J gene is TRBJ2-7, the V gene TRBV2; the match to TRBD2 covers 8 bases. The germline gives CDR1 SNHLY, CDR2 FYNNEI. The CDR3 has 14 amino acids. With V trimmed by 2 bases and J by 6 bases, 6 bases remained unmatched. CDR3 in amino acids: CASSERLARVEQYF. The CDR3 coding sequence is TGTGCCAGCAGTGAAAGACTAGCGCGTGTCGAGCAGTACTTC.

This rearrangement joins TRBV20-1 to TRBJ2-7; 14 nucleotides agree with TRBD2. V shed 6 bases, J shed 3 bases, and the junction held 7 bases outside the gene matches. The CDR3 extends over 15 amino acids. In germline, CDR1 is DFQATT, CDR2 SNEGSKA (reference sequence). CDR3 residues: CSASGLAGGNYEQYF. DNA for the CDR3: TGCAGTGCCAGCGGACTAGCGGGAGGTAACTACGAGCAGTACTTC.

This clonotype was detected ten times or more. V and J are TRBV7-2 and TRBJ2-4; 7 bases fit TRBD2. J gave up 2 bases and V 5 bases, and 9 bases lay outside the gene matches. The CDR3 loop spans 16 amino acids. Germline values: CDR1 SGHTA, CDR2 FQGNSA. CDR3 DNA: TGTGCCAGCAGCCCAGACGGGGGAGGGACCAAAAACATTCAGTACTTC. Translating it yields CASSPDGGGTKNIQYF.

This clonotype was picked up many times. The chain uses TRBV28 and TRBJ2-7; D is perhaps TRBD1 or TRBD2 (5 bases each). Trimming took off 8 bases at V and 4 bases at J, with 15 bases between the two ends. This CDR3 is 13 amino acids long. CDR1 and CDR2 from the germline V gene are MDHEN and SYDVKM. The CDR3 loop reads CASGFQRGYEQYF. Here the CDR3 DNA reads TGTGCCAGCGGCTTTCAGAGGGGATACGAGCAGTACTTC.

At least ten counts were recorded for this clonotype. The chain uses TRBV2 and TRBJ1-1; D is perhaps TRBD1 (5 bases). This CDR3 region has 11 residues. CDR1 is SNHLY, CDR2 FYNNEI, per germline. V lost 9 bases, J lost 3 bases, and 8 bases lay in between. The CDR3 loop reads CASIRDTEAFF. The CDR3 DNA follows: TGTGCCAGTATCAGGGACACTGAAGCTTTCTTT.

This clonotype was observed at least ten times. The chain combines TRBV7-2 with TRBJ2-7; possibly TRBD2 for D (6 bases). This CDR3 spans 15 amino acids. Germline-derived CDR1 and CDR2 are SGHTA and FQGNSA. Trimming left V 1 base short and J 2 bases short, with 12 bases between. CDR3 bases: TGTGCCAGCAGCTTAGTCCGGGAGATCCCCTACGAGCAGTACTTC. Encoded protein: CASSLVREIPYEQYF.

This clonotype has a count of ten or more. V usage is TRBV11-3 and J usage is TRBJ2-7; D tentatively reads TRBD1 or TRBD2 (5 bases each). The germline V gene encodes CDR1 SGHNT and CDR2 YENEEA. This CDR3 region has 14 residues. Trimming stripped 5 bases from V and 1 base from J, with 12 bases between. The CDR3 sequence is CASSPGPMSYEQYF. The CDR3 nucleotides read TGTGCCAGCAGCCCGGGACCCATGTCCTACGAGCAGTACTTC.

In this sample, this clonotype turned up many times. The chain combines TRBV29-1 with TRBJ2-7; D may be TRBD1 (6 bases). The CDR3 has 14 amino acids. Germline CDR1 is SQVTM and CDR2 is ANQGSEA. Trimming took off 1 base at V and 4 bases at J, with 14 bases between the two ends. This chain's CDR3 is CSVEATGNPYEQYF. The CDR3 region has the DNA TGCAGCGTTGAAGCTACAGGGAATCCTTACGAGCAGTACTTC.